These 17 T cell receptor beta chains originate from one sample sequenced in a study of T cells of healthy individuals. TCRdb used MiXCR to reprocess the 5' RACE reads, holding one entry per CDR3 protein. The sample lists more than 60,000 distinct CDR3 sequences; around 15% were seen once. These receptors all stem from a human donor in good health.

This clonotype was counted between two and nine times. The J gene is TRBJ2-1, the V gene TRBV4-1; 9 bases align to TRBD1. Germline loops: CDR1 MGHRA, CDR2 YSYEKL. After removal of 4 bases from V and 4 bases from J, the junction contained 5 bases not matched to a gene. The CDR3 is made up of 15 amino acids. CDR3 nucleotides: TGCGCCAGCAGCCCGGGACAGGGAAAGTACAATGAGCAGTTCTTC. As protein: CASSPGQGKYNEQFF.

There are a few counts of this clonotype. The chain employs TRBV6-1 and TRBJ1-2, with 8 positions matching TRBD1. In germline, CDR1 is MNHNS, CDR2 SASEGT. V lost 6 bases, J lost 8 bases, and 8 bases stayed unmatched. CDR3 length: 13 amino acids. The CDR3: CASRSDRGRGYTF. The CDR3 DNA follows: TGTGCCAGCAGAAGCGACAGGGGAAGGGGCTACACCTTC.

To note about this clonotype: A read error may account for a junction end that differs from germline. V is TRBV7-9 and J is TRBJ1-6; maybe TRBD1 (6 bases). The CDR3 is made up of 17 amino acids. Per germline, CDR1 SEHNR and CDR2 FQNEAQ (reference sequence). The DNA of the CDR3 is TGCGCCAGCAGCTTGGCCAAGGGGGGGTTGTCGAATTCACCCCTCCACTTT. This sequence encodes CASSLAKGGLSNSPLHF.

The gene calls are TRBV7-2 and TRBJ2-6, with D possibly TRBD2 on 6 matching bases. From germline, CDR1 is SGHTA and CDR2 FQGNSA. V gave up 5 bases and J gave up 4 bases, with 9 bases separating them. The CDR3 contains 14 residues. DNA of the CDR3: TGTGCCAGCAGCCCCCGGGGGGGGGCCAACGTCCTGACTTTC. It encodes CASSPRGGANVLTF.

The table lists this clonotype with many counts. The gene calls are TRBV13 and TRBJ2-3, with 9 bases fitting TRBD1. Germline V lookup: CDR1 PRHDT, CDR2 FYEKMQ (reference sequence). The CDR3 is 15 residues long. Germline trimming cut 5 bases from V and 4 bases from J; bases unmatched to any gene: 7. CDR3 coding DNA: TGTGCCAGCAGCCTCCCTCGGACAGGGGCAGATACGCAGTATTTT. It specifies CASSLPRTGADTQYF. The full variable domain, with the rest looked up from reference TRBV13 and TRBJ2-3, is AAGVIQSPRHLIKEKRETATLKCYPIPRHDTVYWYQQGPGQDPQFLISFYEKMQSDKGSIPDRFSAQQFSDYHSELNMSSLELGDSALYFCASSLPRTGADTQYFGPGTRLTVL.

This clonotype has a count of ten or more. The chain combines TRBV24-1 with TRBJ2-1; unclear D gene. The V end lost 4 bases, the J end lost 6 bases, and 6 bases lay between the germline ends. Looked up from germline, CDR1 is KGHDR and CDR2 is SFDVKD. The CDR3 is 12 residues long. The CDR3, as DNA: TGTGCCACCAGTGACCCCCCCAATGAGCAGTTCTTC. Its translation is CATSDPPNEQFF.

This clonotype has more than one count but fewer than ten. The chain combines TRBV7-9 with TRBJ2-5; D possibly matches TRBD1 or TRBD2 (7 bases each). CDR1 SEHNR and CDR2 FQNEAQ come from the germline V gene (reference sequence). Trimming removed 5 bases at V and 2 bases at J, with 12 bases between. This CDR3 comprises 14 residues. CDR3 bases: TGTGCCAGCAGCGGGACAGCGGGGCAAGAGACCCAGTACTTC. It specifies CASSGTAGQETQYF.

This clonotype has only a few counts. The J gene is TRBJ2-3, the V gene TRBV4-2; 8 bases are a match to TRBD1. V trimming: 1 base; J trimming: 2 bases; junction bases outside the gene matches: 8. CDR3 length: 17 amino acids. Per the germline V gene, CDR1 is LGHNA and CDR2 is YNFKEQ. The CDR3 here is CASSQGRNRGYTDTQYF. DNA of the CDR3: TGTGCCAGCAGCCAAGGAAGGAACAGGGGGTACACAGATACGCAGTATTTT.

The J gene is TRBJ1-5, the V gene TRBV28; no reliable D call. This CDR3 region has 12 residues. The V end was cut by 6 bases, the J end by 4 bases, with 7 bases between. In germline, CDR1 is MDHEN, CDR2 SYDVKM. CDR3 amino acids: CASRSGNQPQHF. DNA of the CDR3: TGTGCCAGCAGATCCGGGAATCAGCCCCAGCATTTT.

The chain carries TRBV10-3 and TRBJ1-5; D gene ambiguous. Per germline, CDR1 ENHRY and CDR2 SYGVKD. Trimming took off 11 bases at V and 0 bases at J, with 17 bases between the two ends. The CDR3 spans 15 residues. In DNA, the CDR3 is TGTGCCTCCCAGACCGAGCCCATTAGCAATCAGCCCCAGCATTTT. Protein: CASQTEPISNQPQHF.

This clonotype was seen more than once but under ten times. The CDR3 protein is CASTGDSNQPQHF. CDR3 DNA sequence: TGTGCCAGCACCGGAGATAGCAATCAGCCCCAGCATTTT. V and J are TRBV21-1 and TRBJ1-5. TRBV21-1 is a documented pseudogene. The CDR3 sequence is 13 residues long.

The chain is built from TRBV5-1 and TRBJ2-7; 10 bases are shared with TRBD2. The junction had 11 bases not matched to a gene; V was cut back by 5 bases and J by 0 bases. The length of the CDR3 is 17 residues. Germline values: CDR1 SGHRS, CDR2 YFSETQ. CDR3 nucleotides: TGCGCCAGCAGAATAGGGACTAGCGCTACGTTCTCCTACGAGCAGTACTTC. Translating gives CASRIGTSATFSYEQYF.

This clonotype showed up many times. The chain couples TRBV5-1 to TRBJ1-5, with TRBD1 as a possible D gene (5 bases). Deletions cut 2 bases from V and 7 bases from J, with 16 bases between. Looked up from germline, CDR1 is SGHRS and CDR2 is YFSETQ. This CDR3 spans 15 amino acids. The DNA of the CDR3 is TGCGCCAGCAGCTTAGAAACAGGAGTAGGCCAGCCCCAGCATTTT. This sequence encodes CASSLETGVGQPQHF.

This clonotype appeared many times. The genes are TRBV6-1 and TRBJ2-5; 7 bases align to TRBD1. Losses at the gene ends were 6 bases for V and 3 bases for J; bases not matched to a gene: 7. CDR3 length equals 14 residues. Germline V gives CDR1 MNHNS, CDR2 SASEGT. The CDR3 reads CASSETGKEETQYF. DNA for the CDR3: TGTGCCAGCAGCGAGACAGGGAAAGAAGAGACCCAGTACTTC.

This chain connects TRBV7-6 to TRBJ2-1; either TRBD1 or TRBD2 may fit D (5 bases each). The germline V and J ends were trimmed by 5 bases and 5 bases, with 13 bases remaining between them. The CDR3 runs to 14 residues. Germline lookup yields CDR1 SGHVS and CDR2 FNYEAQ. The CDR3 nucleotides are TGTGCCAGCAGCCTACGGGACGGAAACAATGAGCAGTTCTTC. Encoded protein: CASSLRDGNNEQFF.

There are a few counts of this clonotype. In DNA, the CDR3 is TGTGCCAGCAGTGAAAGGGCCGGGGCCTATGGCTACACCTTC. The encoded protein is CASSERAGAYGYTF. The chain combines TRBV2 with TRBJ1-2; TRBD1 is a possible D gene (5 bases). Trimming removed 2 bases at V and 4 bases at J, with 11 bases between. CDR1 and CDR2 (germline): SNHLY, FYNNEI. The CDR3 covers 14 residues.

This clonotype was observed a handful of times. The chain employs TRBV10-3 and TRBJ1-2; D is undetermined. The V end was cut by 8 bases, the J end by 0 bases, with 16 bases between. The length of the CDR3 is 15 residues. Germline CDR1 and CDR2: ENHRY and SYGVKD. DNA for the CDR3: TGTGCCATCTCTCAAGAGGCTTCGGCTAACTATGGCTACACCTTC. Protein product: CAISQEASANYGYTF.